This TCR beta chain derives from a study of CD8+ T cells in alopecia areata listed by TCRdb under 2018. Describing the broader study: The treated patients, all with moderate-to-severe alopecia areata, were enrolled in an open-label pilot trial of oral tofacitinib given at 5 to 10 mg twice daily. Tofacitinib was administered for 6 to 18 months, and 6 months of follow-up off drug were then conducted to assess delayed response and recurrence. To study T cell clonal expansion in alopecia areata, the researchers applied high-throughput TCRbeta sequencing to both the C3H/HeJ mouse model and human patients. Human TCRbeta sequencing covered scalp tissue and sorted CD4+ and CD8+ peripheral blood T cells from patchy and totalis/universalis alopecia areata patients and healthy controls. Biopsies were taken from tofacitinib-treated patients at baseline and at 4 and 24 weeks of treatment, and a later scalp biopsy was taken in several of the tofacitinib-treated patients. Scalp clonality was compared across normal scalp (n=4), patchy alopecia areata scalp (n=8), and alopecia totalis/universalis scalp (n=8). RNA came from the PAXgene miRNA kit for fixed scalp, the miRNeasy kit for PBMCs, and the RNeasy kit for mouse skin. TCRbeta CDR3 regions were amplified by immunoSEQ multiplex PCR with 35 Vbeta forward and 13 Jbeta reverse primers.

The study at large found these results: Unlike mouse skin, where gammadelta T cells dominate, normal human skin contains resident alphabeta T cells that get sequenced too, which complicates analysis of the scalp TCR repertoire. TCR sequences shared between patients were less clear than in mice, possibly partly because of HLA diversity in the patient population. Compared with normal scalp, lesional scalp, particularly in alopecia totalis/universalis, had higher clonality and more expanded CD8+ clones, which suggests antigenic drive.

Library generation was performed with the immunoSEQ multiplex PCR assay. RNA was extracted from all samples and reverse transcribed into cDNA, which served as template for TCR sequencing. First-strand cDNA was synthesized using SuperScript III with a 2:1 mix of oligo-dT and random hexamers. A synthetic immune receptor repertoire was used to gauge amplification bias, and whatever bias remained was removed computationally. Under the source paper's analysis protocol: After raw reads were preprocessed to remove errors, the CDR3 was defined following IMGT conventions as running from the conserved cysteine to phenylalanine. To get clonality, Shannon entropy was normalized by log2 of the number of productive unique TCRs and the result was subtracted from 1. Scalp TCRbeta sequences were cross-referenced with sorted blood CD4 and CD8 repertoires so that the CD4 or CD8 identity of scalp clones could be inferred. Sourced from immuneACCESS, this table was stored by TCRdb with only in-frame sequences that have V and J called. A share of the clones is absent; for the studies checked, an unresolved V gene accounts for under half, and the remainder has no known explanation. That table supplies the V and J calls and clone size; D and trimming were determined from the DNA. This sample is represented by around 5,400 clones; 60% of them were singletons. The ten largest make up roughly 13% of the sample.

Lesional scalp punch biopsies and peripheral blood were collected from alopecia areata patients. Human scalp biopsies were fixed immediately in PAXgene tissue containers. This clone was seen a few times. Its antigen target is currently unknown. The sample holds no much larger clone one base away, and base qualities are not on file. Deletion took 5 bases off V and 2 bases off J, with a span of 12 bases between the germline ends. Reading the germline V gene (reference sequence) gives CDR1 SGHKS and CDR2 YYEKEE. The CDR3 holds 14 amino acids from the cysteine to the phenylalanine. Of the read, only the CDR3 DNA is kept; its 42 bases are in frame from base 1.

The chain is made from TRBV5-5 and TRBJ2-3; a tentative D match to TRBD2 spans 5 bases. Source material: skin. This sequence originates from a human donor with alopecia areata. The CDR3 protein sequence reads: CASRIASSTDTQYF. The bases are TGTGCCAGCAGAATAGCGAGTTCCACAGATACGCAGTATTTT.